A single sample is the source of the 14 T cell receptor delta chains below, sequenced in a study of DNA immune sequencing with unique molecular identifiers (TCRdb year 2020). Libraries were constructed by multiplex PCR. Sequencing instrument: Illumina MiniSeq. A 32-plex assay amplified the genomic DNA, with primers for all 8 TRDV and 4 TRDJ genes spanning the CDR3. A 12-nucleotide UMI was added during approximately 3 barcoding PCR cycles, followed by a second PCR with Illumina adapter primers. TCRdb reanalyzed the public reads with the CATT caller, and identical DNA sequences were merged afterwards. This sample has 4,000 to 5,500 delta-chain clones in its table, and approximately 11% of those were observed once. Of the sample, about half falls within the top ten clones. Specimen: gamma-delta T cells enriched from blood buffy coat, or unenriched PBMCs (not recorded which). The receptor source for this set is a human donor in good health.

This chain uses TRDV1 with TRDJ1; 7 positions agree with TRDD3. TCRdb leaves out the J gene; it was filled in here by matching the DNA to germline. The CDR3 extends over 21 amino acids. Per germline, CDR1 TSWWSYY and CDR2 QGS. V shed 1 base, J shed 9 bases, and the junction held 29 bases outside the gene matches. CDR3 nucleotides: TGTGCTCTTGGGGAACGGGCACATGAAGACCCCCCGACTGGGGATTTTTCTCAACTCATCTTT. This translates into CALGERAHEDPPTGDFSQLIF.

This clone has just a few counts. The protein that TCRdb holds for this DNA derives from a much larger clone and differs from the translated DNA at residue 11, which likely indicates a read error; the protein shown here is translated from the DNA. The rearrangement links TRDV2 to TRDJ1, with 7 positions matching TRDD3. CDR1 and CDR2 from the germline V gene are GEAIGNYY and EKD. The CDR3 has 15 residues. CDR3 nucleotides: TGTGCCTGTGACCTACTGGGGACAGACACCAATAAACTCATCTTT. It specifies CACDLLGTDTNKLIF.

The sample holds many counts of this clone. The J gene is TRDJ1, the V gene TRAV29/DV5; TRDD2 matches at 9 bases. TCRdb offers no J gene call, so here the DNA was matched to germline to obtain one. CDR3 length: 22 amino acids. Germline V gives CDR1 NSMFDY, CDR2 ISSIKDK. With V trimmed by 0 bases and J by 0 bases, 24 bases remained unmatched. CDR3 region: CAASGLPFLPLYWGSYTDKLIF. The CDR3, as DNA: TGTGCAGCAAGCGGTTTACCCTTCCTACCCCTCTACTGGGGCTCGTACACCGATAAACTCATCTTT.

To note about this clone: A much larger clone differs from this one at a single base, so this may be a read error. At the DNA level, this CDR3 is encoded by other sequences in the same sample as well. The V and J genes are TRDV2 and TRDJ4; D possibly corresponds to TRDD2 (5 bases). This CDR3 has 24 amino acids. Trimming removed 0 bases from V and 1 base from J, with 41 bases in between. In germline, CDR1 is GEAIGNYY, CDR2 EKD. CDR3: CACDTVSSPRRRGLEGGYDRPLIF. In DNA, the CDR3 is TGTGCCTGTGACACCGTGTCTTCCCCCAGACGTCGTGGTCTCGAGGGCGGTTATGACAGACCCCTGATCTTT.

In regard to this clone: A much larger clone sits a single nucleotide away, making a read error possible. The rearrangement joins TRDV2 to TRDJ3, with D maybe TRDD3 (6 bases). The germline V gene has CDR1 GEAIGNYY and CDR2 EKD. The ends were cut back, 9 bases at V and 2 bases at J, with 37 bases in the middle. The CDR3 totals 23 residues. The CDR3 region is CATREVVPVGAGLITWDTRQMFF. CDR3 DNA sequence: TGTGCCACCCGGGAGGTAGTTCCGGTGGGGGCTGGACTAATCACCTGGGACACCCGACAGATGTTTTTC.

This clone was detected only a few times. The gene calls are TRDV1 and TRDJ1; TRDD3 matches at 11 bases. Assignment of the J gene here rests on matching the DNA to germline, because TCRdb gives none. CDR1 and CDR2 (germline): TSWWSYY, QGS. The CDR3 sequence is 22 residues long. V lost 3 bases, J lost 2 bases, and 23 bases stayed unmatched. The CDR3 DNA is TGTGCTCTTGGGGATTTAGGGTCCTGGGGGATACTGGAGTCGAGCGATACCGATAAACTCATCTTT. Amino acids: CALGDLGSWGILESSDTDKLIF.

A note on this clone: The translation of this DNA and the TCRdb protein of a much larger clone differ at residue 7, probably owing to a read error; the protein shown here is translated from the DNA. The V gene remains uncalled, whereas the J gene is TRDJ1. The CDR3 totals 13 residues. The CDR3 bases are TGTGCCCCCGGGGTATCTCAGGGGACAAAACTCATCTTT. Translating it yields CAPGVSQGTKLIF.

This clone has more than one count but fewer than ten. For the CDR3, the DNA is TGTGCTCTCGGTACCCGTACTGGGGGTTGGGGGGCCGATAAACTCATCTTT. Its protein is CALGTRTGGWGADKLIF. This chain connects TRDV1 to TRDJ1; 8 bases map to TRDD3. Germline V CDR1 and CDR2: TSWWSYY, QGS. The CDR3 has 17 amino acids. The junction had 18 bases not matched to a gene; V was cut back by 9 bases and J by 3 bases.

This clone has just a few counts. The TCRdb protein, from a much larger clone, departs from this DNA's translation at residue 4, likely by read error; the protein shown derives from the DNA. Other DNA sequences in this specimen translate into the identical CDR3. The rearrangement links TRDV2 to TRDJ1, with TRDD3 matching over 7 bases. V was clipped by 4 bases and J by 0 bases; unmatched bases: 7. Per the germline V gene, CDR1 is GEAIGNYY and CDR2 is EKD. The CDR3 spans 15 residues. The CDR3 region has the DNA TGTGCCTGTGAACTACTGGGGACAGACACCGATAAACTCATCTTT. This encodes CACELLGTDTDKLIF.

In regard to this clone: Translating this DNA gives a protein that differs at residue 6 from the TCRdb one, which belongs to a much larger clone; a read error is likely, and the protein shown is this translation. The gene calls are TRDV2 and TRDJ1, with D unclear. Trimming removed 3 bases from V and 1 base from J, with 11 bases in between. The CDR3 totals 14 residues. Germline CDR1 and CDR2: GEAIGNYY and EKD. CDR3 protein: CACDDRTATDKLIF. The CDR3 DNA follows: TGTGCCTGTGACGACCGTACAGCCACCGATAAACTCATCTTT.

The table lists this clone with many counts. Other DNA sequences in the same sample also yield this CDR3. The gene calls are TRDV1 and TRDJ1, with 8 nucleotides matching TRDD3. No J gene is reported in TCRdb; it was inferred here by comparing the DNA with germline. V was clipped by 0 bases and J by 0 bases; unmatched bases: 45. The CDR3 covers 30 residues. Germline V gene lookup returns CDR1 TSWWSYY and CDR2 QGS. The CDR3 region has the DNA TGTGCTCTTGGGGAACTACTTCTAAGGCCCGGCGAAAACTTGGGGGATGGGGGCCTCATTGCGCTCCCGTACACCGATAAACTCATCTTT. It specifies CALGELLLRPGENLGDGGLIALPYTDKLIF.

By sample share, this clone is medium-sized. Within the sample, other DNA sequences also encode this same CDR3. In nucleotides, the CDR3 is TGTGCCTGTGACGCGGTGGGGGATGGCCCGTACACCGATAAACTCATCTTT. Protein: CACDAVGDGPYTDKLIF. This chain links TRDV2 with TRDJ1, with TRDD3 identical over 8 bases. Germline-derived CDR1 and CDR2 are GEAIGNYY and EKD. The ends lost 3 bases at V and 0 bases at J; junction bases unmatched: 11. CDR3 size: 17 residues.

A note on this clone: TCRdb's listed protein matches a much larger clone and diverges from this DNA's translation at residue 7, likely through a read error; the protein shown comes from the DNA. The V gene is TRDV2, the J gene TRDJ1; D may be TRDD2 or TRDD3 (5 bases each). The J gene, missing from TCRdb, was assigned here through DNA to germline matching. The CDR3 length is 21 residues. CDR1 is GEAIGNYY, CDR2 EKD, per germline. V was trimmed by 1 base and J by 0 bases, leaving 29 bases between them. The CDR3 protein is CACDTLSSHYTGSPYTDKLIF. The CDR3, as DNA: TGTGCCTGTGACACTCTTTCTTCCCATTATACTGGCAGCCCGTACACCGATAAACTCATCTTT.

There are a few counts of this clone. TCRdb shows a much larger clone's protein in place of this DNA's translation, and the two differ at residue 11, likely through a read error; the protein shown is translated from the DNA. The rearrangement links TRDV2 to TRDJ1; 13 bases align to TRDD3. The V gene's germline CDR1 is GEAIGNYY and CDR2 EKD. The ends lost 0 bases at V and 0 bases at J; junction bases unmatched: 9. This CDR3 contains 19 residues. DNA for the CDR3: TGTGCCTGTGACACCCTACTGGGGGATACGGGGATTAACACCGATAAACTCATCTTT. Its translation is CACDTLLGDTGINTDKLIF.